Included here is one T cell receptor (beta chain) sequence, with context. Its antigen remains unknown. This sample was included in a study of T cells in Graves' hyperthyroidism and ophthalmopathy. CDR1 and CDR2 (germline): SGHTA, FQGNSA. V gave up 3 bases and J gave up 6 bases; unmatched junction bases: 10. CDR3 size: 17 residues. The blood sample was taken at first hyperthyroidism diagnosis, before any ophthalmopathy symptoms. Findings and caveats of the study: Most thyroid clonotypes with frequency above 0.001 were detected in blood.

TCR beta CDR3 sequences were amplified from RNA transcripts. Researchers ran a first-round RT-PCR on the TCR CDR3 using the HTBI primer set. TCRdb itself ran the multiplex PCR reads through MiXCR, one entry per CDR3 protein. The profile shows some 600,000 distinct CDR3 sequences, approximately 15% of them singletons. Sequencing used blood. This receptor was identified in a woman under 40 with Graves' hyperthyroidism that later progressed to Graves' ophthalmopathy. The chain combines TRBV7-2 with TRBJ2-1; the match to TRBD2 covers 11 bases. The CDR3 coding sequence is TGTGCCAGCAGCTTTATAGCGGGAGGGTTGTCTTGCAATGAGCAGTTCTTC. Its translation: CASSFIAGGLSCNEQFF.